The present T cell receptor beta chain was sequenced within a study of shared clonotypes between healthy human individuals (dated by TCRdb to between 2020 and 2021). About the full investigation: The cohort included a few men and two women between 18 and 49 years of age. For each donor, three plates each were used for CD4 naive and CD4 memory, two plates were used for CD8 naive, and one plate was used for CD8 memory. The study deeply sequenced blood TCR repertoires of about 5 healthy adults to estimate repertoire size and the extent of clonotype sharing between individuals. Libraries were prepared and TCR repertoires were sequenced by different laboratories using diverse techniques, in order to increase sequencing depth and limit assay-specific biases. Between about 0.8 and 9.5 billion PBMCs per donor were obtained by leukapheresis. General study outcomes and caveats: Clonotypes shared by all four sorted-subset donors showed higher generation probabilities than non-shared clonotypes. Sampling was restricted to blood, and TCR repertoires in tissues likely differ from the TCR repertoires found in blood. The small number of donors limited the genetic and exposure-history diversity represented. Incomplete sequencing was indicated by rarefaction of sorted-subset datasets, despite the large sequencing depth. Approximately 5% of naive CD4, approximately 3.7% of naive CD8, around 2.3% of memory CD4, and 0.4% of memory CD8 clonotypes were shared across several donors. Larger estimated clonotype richness was generally found for naive subsets than for memory subsets. Based on pairwise subsampling, the degree of clonotype sharing among donors was expected to be affected by sequencing depth.

Using the deep immunoSEQ assay, TCR CDR3 regions were amplified from genomic DNA by multiplex PCR. For each cell subset, the extracted genomic DNA was distributed evenly across all wells of several immunoSEQ 96-well plates, and each plate served as one replicate. For sorted subsets, around 0.2 ug genomic DNA, equal to 30,000 or so T cell genomes, was loaded into each replicate PCR. Purified libraries were measured with a Qubit 3.0 fluorometer, size-checked on a Bioanalyzer 2100, and measured again with the KAPA Library Quantification kit. Each immunoSEQ 96-well plate was sequenced on its own single-read 150-cycle Illumina NextSeq 550 flow cell. In the authors' own workflow: Because only junctional sequences without quality scores were contained in the immunoSEQ output, filtering matching that applied to full-length reads could not be performed. To assign V/J genes and CDR3, sequences were annotated against IMGT germline references using PyIR, a Python wrapper for IgBLAST v1.9. Reads with weak V/J assignments (E-value above 1e-6), missing CDR3, stop codons, out-of-frame junctions, or ambiguous translated residues were removed. V3J clonotypes were defined as sequences sharing an identical inferred V gene, J gene, and CDR3 amino acid sequence. To compute the percentage overlap between repertoires, the number of shared unique clonotypes was divided by the size of the smaller repertoire. Repertoire richness was assessed with RTK rarefaction, the Chao1 estimator, and Recon v2.1 estimates of unobserved clonotypes. Generation probabilities for all TCRbeta clonotypes obtained by the gDNA method from a handful of donors were computed using OLGA. Sourced from immuneACCESS, this table was stored by TCRdb with only in-frame sequences that have V and J called. A share of the clones is absent; for the studies checked, an unresolved V gene accounts for under half, and the remainder has no known explanation. V, J and clone size reflect that table, while D and trimming were determined from the DNA. The sample records about 680,000 clones, roughly nine tenths of which are singletons. The top ten constitute about 24% of the sample.

The CDR3 starts with the cysteine, ends with the phenylalanine, and has 16 residues. Only the CDR3 DNA stays, 48 bases, in frame from base 1. Sequences SGHNT (CDR1) and YENEEA (CDR2) are obtained from the germline V gene. The V end loses 4 bases and the J end loses 4 bases, and a stretch of 14 bases separates them. About this clone: Its antigen target is currently unknown. No much larger clone is present one base from it, and per-base qualities are unavailable.

For the CD8 naive samples, CD45RO-negative cells were positively selected for CCR7, yielding a CD45RA+CCR7+ population from which TemRA cells were excluded. Donors were healthy HIV-negative adults with no recently reported acute infections or vaccinations. Every donor was a Caucasian adult living in Nashville, Tennessee, USA. Blood was collected by leukapheresis, and PBMCs were isolated by Ficoll-Histopaque density gradient centrifugation and then cryopreserved in liquid nitrogen vapor phase. Analytical flow cytometry was used to check the purity and quantity of each magnetically sorted T cell population. Genomic DNA was isolated from each sorted fraction and quantified by UV absorbance on a Nanodrop 2000c.

The sample was naive CD8+ T cells sorted from blood. Interpreted using the paper, the cell subset or site label stands for: CD45RA+CCR7+. In this chain, TRBV11-3 is recombined with TRBJ2-6, with the D gene too uncertain to name. The TCR originated in a man aged 25 to 45 in good health. The sequence in DNA is TGTGCCAGCAGCTCGCGATCGGGTGCCGGGGCCAACGTCCTGACTTTC. This sequence encodes CASSSRSGAGANVLTF.